Sequencing of this TCR beta chain was carried out in a study of T cells in Graves' hyperthyroidism and ophthalmopathy. Across the study: At initial diagnosis, before any treatment had begun, peripheral blood was obtained.

The CDR3 spans 14 residues. V was clipped by 6 bases and J by 6 bases; unmatched bases: 8. CDR1 is ENHRY, CDR2 SYGVKD, per germline. This clonotype was counted a few times. The antigen remains undetermined. Amplified TCR beta CDR3 regions came from RNA transcripts. The study used the HTBI primer set for a first-round RT-PCR of the TCR CDR3. A single record per CDR3 protein comes from TCRdb applying MiXCR to the multiplex PCR reads. The sample consists of hundreds of thousands of distinct CDR3 sequences, 14% of them appearing once. Overall study results and limits: Among thyroid clonotypes expanded above 0.001, most also appeared in blood.

J is TRBJ2-1 and V is TRBV10-3; TRBD2 matches at 7 bases. This clonotype originated in a woman in her thirties with Graves' hyperthyroidism that later progressed to Graves' ophthalmopathy. The specimen was blood. This CDR3 is CAIRGETSSNEQFF. CDR3 sequence (DNA): TGTGCCATCAGAGGGGAGACTAGCAGCAATGAGCAGTTCTTC.